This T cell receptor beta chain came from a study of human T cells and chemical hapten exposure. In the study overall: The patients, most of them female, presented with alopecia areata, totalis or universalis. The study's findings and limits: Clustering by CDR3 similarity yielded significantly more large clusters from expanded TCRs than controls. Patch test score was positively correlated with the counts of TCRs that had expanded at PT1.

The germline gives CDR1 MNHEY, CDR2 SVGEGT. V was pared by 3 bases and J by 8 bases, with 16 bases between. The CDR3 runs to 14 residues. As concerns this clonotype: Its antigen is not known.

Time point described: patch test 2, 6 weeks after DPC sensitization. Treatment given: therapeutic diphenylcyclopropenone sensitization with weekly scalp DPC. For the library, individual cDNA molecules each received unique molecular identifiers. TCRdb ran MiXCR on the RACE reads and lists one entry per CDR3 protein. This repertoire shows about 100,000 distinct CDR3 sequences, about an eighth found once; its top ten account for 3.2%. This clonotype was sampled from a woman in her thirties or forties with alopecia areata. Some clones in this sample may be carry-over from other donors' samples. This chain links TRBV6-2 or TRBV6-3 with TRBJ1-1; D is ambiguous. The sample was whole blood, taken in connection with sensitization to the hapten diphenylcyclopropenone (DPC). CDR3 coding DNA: TGTGCCAGCAGTTATCCGCAGCCCCTCCGCGAAGCTTTCTTT. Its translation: CASSYPQPLREAFF.